The next 20 T cell receptor beta chains were all read from a single sample in a study of CD4 and CD8 cells across lung adenocarcinoma regions. MiXCR, run by TCRdb on the PCR reads, gives a single entry per CDR3 protein. This sample carries around 20,000 distinct CDR3 sequences, 45% to 50% of them seen once, and the ten largest clones take less than 40%. Sequencing input: CD8+ T cells from the margin of a lung tumor. The source of these receptors is a male donor with lung adenocarcinoma. The CD4 and CD8 labels of this study may be unreliable.

Sample share makes this clonotype medium-sized. CDR3 protein: CASSSPTGSGLAGGTYNEQFF. CDR3 sequence (DNA): TGTGCCAGCAGTTCCCCAACGGGGTCGGGACTAGCGGGAGGGACCTACAATGAGCAGTTCTTC. This chain joins TRBV27 and TRBJ2-1, with 16 bases fitting TRBD2. Germline lookup yields CDR1 MNHEY and CDR2 SMNVEV (reference sequence). The CDR3 runs 21 residues. With 4 bases clipped from V and 2 bases from J, the junction kept 14 bases outside the gene matches.

By share of the sample, this clonotype is medium-sized (0.01 to 0.1%). The chain joins TRBV10-3 to TRBJ2-1; tentative D call: TRBD2 (5 bases). The CDR3 covers 12 residues. Per the germline V gene, CDR1 is ENHRY and CDR2 is SYGVKD. Trimming pared 8 bases from V and 9 bases from J, leaving 14 bases between. Here the CDR3 DNA reads TGTGCCATCGGACGGGAAAGAGCTGAGCAGTTCTTC. This codes for CAIGRERAEQFF.

The chain carries TRBV27 and TRBJ2-6; D not resolved. The J call is in doubt because the DNA end fits TRBJ2-7 better. Germline values: CDR1 MNHEY, CDR2 SMNVEV (reference sequence). This CDR3 contains 13 residues. The DNA of the CDR3 is TGTGCCAGCAGTTTTACCGGCGCCAACGTGCAGTACTTC. Encoded protein: CASSFTGANVQYF.

The V and J genes are TRBV11-1 and TRBJ2-5; 7 bases align to TRBD1. Per the germline V gene, CDR1 is SGHAT and CDR2 is FQDESV (reference sequence). There are 17 residues in the CDR3. V lost 4 bases to trimming and J lost 6 bases; unmatched junction nucleotides: 17. The chain's CDR3 is CASSSEETGTAKKTQYF. The CDR3 DNA reads as TGTGCCAGCAGCTCCGAAGAAACCGGGACAGCCAAAAAGACCCAGTACTTC.

This rearrangement joins TRBV4-2 to TRBJ2-5; 8 bases align to TRBD2. Germline CDR1 reads LGHNA; CDR2 reads YNFKEQ. The CDR3 consists of 18 residues. After removal of 0 bases from V and 5 bases from J, the junction contained 14 bases not matched to a gene. The CDR3 sequence is CASSQDGLDGRAGETQYF. CDR3 nucleotides: TGTGCCAGCAGCCAAGACGGACTAGACGGGAGGGCCGGGGAGACCCAGTACTTC.

V is TRBV4-2 and J is TRBJ2-3, with 8 bases lining up with TRBD1. CDR1 is LGHNA, CDR2 YNFKEQ, per germline. This CDR3 spans 15 amino acids. Germline trimming cut 3 bases from V and 7 bases from J; bases unmatched to any gene: 9. The CDR3 loop reads CASSQDDRGVNTQYF. CDR3 coding DNA: TGTGCCAGCAGCCAGGACGACAGGGGCGTTAATACGCAGTATTTT.

The gene calls are TRBV4-1 and TRBJ2-1, with D maybe TRBD1 (6 bases). The V end was cut by 0 bases, the J end by 9 bases, with 15 bases between. Germline CDR1 and CDR2: MGHRA and YSYEKL. The CDR3 totals 15 residues. The CDR3 coding sequence is TGCGCCAGCAGCCAAGAGTGGGGGCCAAAGATTGAGCAGTTCTTC. Translated, it gives CASSQEWGPKIEQFF.

At least ten counts were recorded for this clonotype. The V and J genes are TRBV6-1 and TRBJ2-1, with D unresolved. Trimming pared 7 bases from V and 0 bases from J, leaving 10 bases between. This CDR3 is built from 14 residues. CDR1 is MNHNS, CDR2 SASEGT, per germline. CDR3 nucleotides: TGTGCCAGCACGGTCTTGAGCTCCTACAATGAGCAGTTCTTC. This encodes CASTVLSSYNEQFF.

V usage is TRBV11-2 and J usage is TRBJ1-6, with D unclear. The V end lost 3 bases, the J end lost 8 bases, and 14 bases lay between the germline ends. Germline CDR1 reads SGHAT; CDR2 reads FQNNGV. This CDR3 contains 15 residues. The CDR3 sequence: CASSFTPQYDSPLHF. CDR3 DNA sequence: TGTGCCAGCAGCTTTACCCCCCAATACGATTCACCCCTCCACTTT.

This clonotype has more than one count but fewer than ten. The genes are TRBV11-2 and TRBJ2-1; D might be TRBD1 (5 bases). The V gene lost 5 bases and the J gene lost 6 bases, with 14 bases spanning the gap. The CDR3 length is 14 residues. The germline gives CDR1 SGHAT, CDR2 FQNNGV. CDR3 sequence reads: CASSPAGPLNEQFF. The DNA for the CDR3 is TGTGCCAGCAGCCCCGCAGGGCCCCTCAATGAGCAGTTCTTC.

The chain joins TRBV6-1 to TRBJ2-1, with D perhaps matching TRBD1 (5 bases). The last part of the DNA fits TRBJ2-7 better; the J call may be wrong. CDR1 is MNHNS and CDR2 is SASEGT in the germline V gene. The CDR3 extends over 14 amino acids. For the CDR3, the DNA is TGTGCCAGCAGTGAGCCACGGGCAGGGTACCAGCAGTACTTC. It specifies CASSEPRAGYQQYF.

This clonotype has only a few counts. This rearrangement joins TRBV20-1 to TRBJ2-7; 10 bases are a match to TRBD2. V lost 1 base to trimming and J lost 6 bases; unmatched junction nucleotides: 6. The CDR3 is 14 amino acids. CDR1 is DFQATT and CDR2 is SNEGSKA in the germline V gene (reference sequence). The CDR3 bases are TGCAGTGCTAGAGGGCTAGCGGGAGTATCCGAGCAGTACTTC. Its translation: CSARGLAGVSEQYF.

The J gene is TRBJ2-1, the V gene TRBV12-3 or TRBV12-4, with 10 bases that match TRBD2. The V segment lost 3 bases and the J segment 5 bases; nucleotides outside the gene matches: 4. The CDR3 contains 15 residues. CDR3 coding DNA: TGTGCCAGCAGTTTGGGGACTAGCGACCACAATGAGCAGTTCTTC. It specifies CASSLGTSDHNEQFF.

The chain joins TRBV5-1 to TRBJ1-1; weak D call: TRBD1 (6 bases). The CDR3 length is 14 residues. Germline-derived CDR1 and CDR2 are SGHRS and YFSETQ. Trimming removed 5 bases from V and 4 bases from J, with 15 bases in between. As DNA, the CDR3 is TGCGCCAGCAGTTCAACTACAGGGCTCACTGAAGCTTTCTTT. This gives the protein CASSSTTGLTEAFF.

This clonotype has only a few counts. The chain links TRBV6-1 to TRBJ1-6; D unclear. This CDR3 has 17 amino acids. Trimming pared 2 bases from V and 0 bases from J, leaving 11 bases between. Germline lookup yields CDR1 MNHNS and CDR2 SASEGT. The CDR3 coding sequence is TGTGCCAGCAGTGAAAACACTGTCAGCTCCTATAATTCACCCCTCCACTTT. This sequence encodes CASSENTVSSYNSPLHF.

The rearrangement links TRBV20-1 to TRBJ2-5, with 9 bases lining up with TRBD2. The J call is uncertain, as TRBJ2-7 better fits the DNA end. The germline V gene encodes CDR1 DFQATT and CDR2 SNEGSKA (reference sequence). This CDR3 is 14 amino acids long. The DNA of the CDR3 is TGCAGTGCTATAAATAGCGGGAGAGGTTACGAGCAGTACTTC. As protein: CSAINSGRGYEQYF.

In its sample, this clonotype is medium-sized. V gene TRBV11-2 combines with J gene TRBJ2-1; 8 positions match TRBD2. The CDR3 runs to 15 residues. The junction had 4 bases not matched to a gene; V was cut back by 0 bases and J by 6 bases. Germline V gene data show CDR1 as SGHAT and CDR2 as FQNNGV. Written as DNA, the CDR3 is TGTGCCAGCAGCTTAGACGGACTAGCCAGCAATGAGCAGTTCTTC. Translated: CASSLDGLASNEQFF.

The rearrangement uses TRBV6-1 and TRBJ2-3; possibly TRBD2 for D (6 bases). The CDR3 totals 16 residues. The V gene's germline CDR1 is MNHNS and CDR2 SASEGT. V lost 0 bases and J lost 6, with 16 bases in between. The CDR3 nucleotides are TGTGCCAGCAGTGAAGCCGGGGGAGGTGACGGGGATACGCAGTATTTT. Encoded protein: CASSEAGGGDGDTQYF.

The sample holds many counts of this clonotype. The V and J genes are TRBV6-1 and TRBJ1-2; the match to TRBD1 covers 10 bases. This CDR3 is built from 15 residues. Unmatched junction bases numbered 7, after V lost 4 bases and J lost 5 bases. Germline V gene data show CDR1 as MNHNS and CDR2 as SASEGT. This CDR3 is CASSAGVDRGYGYTF. CDR3 nucleotide sequence: TGTGCCAGCAGTGCAGGGGTGGACAGGGGGTATGGCTACACCTTC.

In the case of this clonotype: The junction departs from the called germline gene at one end, perhaps through a read error. The chain has TRBV6-8 and TRBJ2-3; D may correspond to TRBD1 or TRBD2 (5 bases each). CDR3 size: 16 residues. CDR1 and CDR2 from the germline V gene are MNHGY and SAAAGT. CDR3 nucleotides: TGTGCCTGCCGCGACTCGGGGCTGAGCGCCAAAGATATGCAGTATTTC. This sequence encodes CACRDSGLSAKDMQYF.